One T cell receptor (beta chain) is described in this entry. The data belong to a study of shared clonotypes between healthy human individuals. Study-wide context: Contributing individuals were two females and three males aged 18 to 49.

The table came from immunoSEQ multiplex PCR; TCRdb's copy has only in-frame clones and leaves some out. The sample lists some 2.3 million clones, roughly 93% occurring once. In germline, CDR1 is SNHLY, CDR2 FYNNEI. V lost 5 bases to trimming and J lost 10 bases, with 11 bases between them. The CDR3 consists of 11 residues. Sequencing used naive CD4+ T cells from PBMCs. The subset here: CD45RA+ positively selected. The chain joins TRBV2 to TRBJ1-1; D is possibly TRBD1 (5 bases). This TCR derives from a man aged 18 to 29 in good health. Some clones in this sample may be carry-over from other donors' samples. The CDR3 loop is CASSWPGGAFF. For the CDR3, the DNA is TGTGCCAGCAGTTGGCCCGGGGGAGCTTTCTTT.